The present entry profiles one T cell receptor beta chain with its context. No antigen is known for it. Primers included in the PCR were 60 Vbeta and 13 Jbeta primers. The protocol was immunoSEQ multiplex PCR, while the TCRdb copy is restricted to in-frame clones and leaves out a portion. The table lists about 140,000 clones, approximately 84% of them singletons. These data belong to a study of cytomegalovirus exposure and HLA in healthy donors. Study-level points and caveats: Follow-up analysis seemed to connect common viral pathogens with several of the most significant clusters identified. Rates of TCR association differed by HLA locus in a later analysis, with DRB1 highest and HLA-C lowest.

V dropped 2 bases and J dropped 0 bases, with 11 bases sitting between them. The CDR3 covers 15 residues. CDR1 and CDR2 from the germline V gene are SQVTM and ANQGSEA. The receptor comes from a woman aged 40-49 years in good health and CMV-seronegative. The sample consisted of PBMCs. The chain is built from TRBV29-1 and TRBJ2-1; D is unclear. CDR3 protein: CSVETKMSSYNEQFF. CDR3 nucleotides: TGCAGCGTTGAAACCAAAATGAGCTCCTACAATGAGCAGTTCTTC.